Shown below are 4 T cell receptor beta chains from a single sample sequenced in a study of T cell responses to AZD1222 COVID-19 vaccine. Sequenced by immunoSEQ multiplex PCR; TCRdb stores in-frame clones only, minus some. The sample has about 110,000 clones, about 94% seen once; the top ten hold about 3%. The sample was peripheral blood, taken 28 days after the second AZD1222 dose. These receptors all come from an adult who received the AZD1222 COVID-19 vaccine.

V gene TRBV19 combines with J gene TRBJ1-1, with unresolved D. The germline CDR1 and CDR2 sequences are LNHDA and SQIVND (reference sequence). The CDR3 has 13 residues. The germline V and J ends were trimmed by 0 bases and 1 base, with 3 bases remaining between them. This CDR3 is CASSIEGNTEAFF. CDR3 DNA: TGTGCCAGTAGTATAGAAGGGAACACTGAAGCTTTCTTT.

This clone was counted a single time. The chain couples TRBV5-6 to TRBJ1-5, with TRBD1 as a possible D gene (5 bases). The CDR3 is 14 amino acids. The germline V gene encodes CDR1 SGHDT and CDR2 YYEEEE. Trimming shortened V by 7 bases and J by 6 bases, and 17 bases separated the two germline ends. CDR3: CASCSHIGGQPQHF. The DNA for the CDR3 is TGTGCCAGCTGCAGCCATATTGGGGGTCAGCCCCAGCATTTT.

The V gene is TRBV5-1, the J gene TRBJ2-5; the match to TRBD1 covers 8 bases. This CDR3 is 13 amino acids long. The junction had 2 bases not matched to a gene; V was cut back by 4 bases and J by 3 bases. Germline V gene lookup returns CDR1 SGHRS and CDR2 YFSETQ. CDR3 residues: CASSKTGEETQYF. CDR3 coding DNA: TGCGCCAGCAGCAAGACAGGGGAAGAGACCCAGTACTTC.

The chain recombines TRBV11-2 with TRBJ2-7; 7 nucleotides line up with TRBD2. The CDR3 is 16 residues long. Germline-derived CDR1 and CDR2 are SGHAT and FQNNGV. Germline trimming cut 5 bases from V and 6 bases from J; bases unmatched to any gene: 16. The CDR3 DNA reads TGTGCCAGCAGCAAATTCACCGGGAGGTCGCGTATCGAGCAGTACTTC. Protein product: CASSKFTGRSRIEQYF.